This T cell receptor (beta chain) was sequenced for a study of blood T cell repertoires in COVID-19. Study in general: Spain, Italy and the United States supplied samples that represented acute and convalescent COVID-19. T cells, B-cell-depleted T cells, or PBMCs provided the cDNA or gDNA that served as material.

Trimming pared 1 base from V and 0 bases from J, leaving 7 bases between. The germline V gene encodes CDR1 LGHDT and CDR2 YNNKEL (reference sequence). This CDR3 spans 15 amino acids. Methods used by the authors: Reference gene primer amplification gave nucleated cell count estimates. Profiled with immunoSEQ multiplex PCR; TCRdb holds only in-frame clones, not every one. Clone size and the V and J calls come from that table; the DNA yielded D and trimming. The sample includes around 95,000 clones, approximately 90% seen only once; the top ten take over 4.5%. Specimen: peripheral blood. The chain combines TRBV3-1 (or the pseudogene TRBV3-2) with TRBJ1-3; D unclear. This clonotype originated in a middle-aged man with acute or convalescent COVID-19. In DNA, the CDR3 is TGTGCCAGCAGCCAAGGGCGGGGCTCTGGAAACACCATATATTTT. Translated: CASSQGRGSGNTIYF.